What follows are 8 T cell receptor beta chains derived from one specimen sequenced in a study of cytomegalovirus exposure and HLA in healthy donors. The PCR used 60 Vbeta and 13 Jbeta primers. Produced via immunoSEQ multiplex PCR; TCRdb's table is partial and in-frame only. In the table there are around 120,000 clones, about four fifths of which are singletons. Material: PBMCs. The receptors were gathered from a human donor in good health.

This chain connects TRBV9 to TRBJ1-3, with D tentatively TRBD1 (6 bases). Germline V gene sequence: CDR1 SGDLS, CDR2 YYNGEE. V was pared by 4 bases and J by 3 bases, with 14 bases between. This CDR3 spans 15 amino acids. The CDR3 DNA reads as TGTGCCAGCAGCCCCATGACAGGACGTGGAAACACCATATATTTT. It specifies CASSPMTGRGNTIYF.

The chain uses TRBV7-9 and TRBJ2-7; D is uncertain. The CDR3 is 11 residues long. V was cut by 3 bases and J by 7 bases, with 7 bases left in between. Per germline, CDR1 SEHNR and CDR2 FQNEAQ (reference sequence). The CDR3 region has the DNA TGTGCCAGCAGCTTTGGCCGAGAGCAGTACTTC. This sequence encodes CASSFGREQYF.

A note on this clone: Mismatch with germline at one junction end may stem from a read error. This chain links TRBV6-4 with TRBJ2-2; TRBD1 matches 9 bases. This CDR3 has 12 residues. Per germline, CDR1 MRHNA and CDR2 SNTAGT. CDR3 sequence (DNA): TGTGCCAGCAGTGAGCGGACAGGGGAACTGTTTTTT. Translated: CASSERTGELFF.

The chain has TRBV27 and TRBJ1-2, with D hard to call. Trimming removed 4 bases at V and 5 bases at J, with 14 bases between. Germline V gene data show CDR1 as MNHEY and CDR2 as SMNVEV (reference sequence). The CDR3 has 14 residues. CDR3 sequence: CASSYQPHGYGYTF. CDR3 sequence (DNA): TGTGCCAGCAGTTACCAACCCCACGGGTATGGCTACACCTTC.

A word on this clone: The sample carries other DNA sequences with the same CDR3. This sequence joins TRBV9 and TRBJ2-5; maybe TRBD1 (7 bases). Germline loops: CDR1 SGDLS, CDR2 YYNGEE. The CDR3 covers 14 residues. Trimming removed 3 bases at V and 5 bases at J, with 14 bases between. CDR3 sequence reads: CASSAQGGVETQYF. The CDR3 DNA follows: TGTGCCAGCAGCGCTCAGGGGGGAGTTGAGACCCAGTACTTC.

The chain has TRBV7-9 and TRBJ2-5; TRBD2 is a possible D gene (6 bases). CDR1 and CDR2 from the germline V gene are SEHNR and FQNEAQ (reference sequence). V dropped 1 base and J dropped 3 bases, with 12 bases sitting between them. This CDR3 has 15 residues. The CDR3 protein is CASSLGGRLEETQYF. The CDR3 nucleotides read TGTGCCAGCAGCTTAGGGGGGAGGTTAGAAGAGACCCAGTACTTC.

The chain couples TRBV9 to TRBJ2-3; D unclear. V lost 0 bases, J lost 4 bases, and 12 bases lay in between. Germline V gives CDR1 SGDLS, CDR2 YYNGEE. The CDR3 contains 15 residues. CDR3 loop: CASSVGSFRPDTQYF. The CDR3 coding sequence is TGTGCCAGCAGCGTAGGGAGCTTTAGGCCAGATACGCAGTATTTT.

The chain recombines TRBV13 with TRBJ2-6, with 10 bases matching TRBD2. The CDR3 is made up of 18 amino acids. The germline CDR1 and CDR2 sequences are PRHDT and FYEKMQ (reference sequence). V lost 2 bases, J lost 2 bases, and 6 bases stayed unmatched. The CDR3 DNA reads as TGTGCCAGCAGCTTAAGTCTAGCGGGGGCACCTGGGGCCAACGTCCTGACTTTC. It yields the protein CASSLSLAGAPGANVLTF.